This TCR beta chain was captured in a study of T cells in Graves' hyperthyroidism and ophthalmopathy. From germline, CDR1 is SGHKS and CDR2 YYEKEE (reference sequence). There are 15 residues in the CDR3. Between the trimmed V and J ends, which lost 0 bases and 3 bases, there was a span of 10 bases. This clonotype was observed a few times. Its target is unknown. RNA transcripts yielded amplified TCR beta CDR3 regions. Carried out on the TCR CDR3, a first-round RT-PCR used the HTBI primer set. TCRdb processed the multiplex PCR reads anew with MiXCR; each CDR3 protein has one entry. The sample consists of 340,000 or so distinct CDR3 sequences, approximately 18% of them appearing once. Absence of ophthalmopathy progression within 18 months defined stable Graves' hyperthyroidism. These patients, aged 18 to 65, had recently diagnosed hyperthyroidism lasting under 2 months. Findings and caveats of the study: Blood samples included most of the expanded thyroid clonotypes exceeding 0.001.

Sequencing was carried out using blood. This receptor was taken from a woman between 50 and 59 years old with Graves' hyperthyroidism. The V gene is TRBV5-5, the J gene TRBJ1-3; D possibly corresponds to TRBD1 (5 bases). The CDR3 DNA sequence: TGTGCCAGCAGCTTGGATCGCAGGGTTGGAAACACCATATATTTT. This codes for CASSLDRRVGNTIYF.